Detailed here is one T cell receptor (beta chain). The sample is drawn from a study of blood T cell repertoires in COVID-19. The overall study: COVID-19 samples collected from the United States, Italy and Spain covered acute and convalescent phases. T cells, B-cell-depleted T cells, or PBMCs provided the cDNA or gDNA that served as material.

In the study's own analysis: Scientists estimated how many nucleated cells there were by amplifying reference gene primers. This table comes from immunoSEQ multiplex PCR, and its TCRdb copy is limited to in-frame clones, with some not included. The D gene and trimming were derived from the DNA, and the V and J assignments and clone size from that table. The table lists roughly 160,000 clones, about four fifths of them singletons. In germline, CDR1 is SGDLS, CDR2 YYNGEE. V was pared by 1 base and J by 8 bases, with 26 bases of the junction left unmatched. This CDR3 has 22 residues. The receptor was isolated from a man aged 65-85 years with active or convalescent COVID-19. Sequencing was performed on peripheral blood. The chain joins TRBV9 to TRBJ2-1, with 11 bases that match TRBD1. DNA for the CDR3: TGTGCCAGCAGCGTAACTACAACTCCGGGACAGGGGGTTCTACGATCAAACCATGAGCAGTTCTTC. Translated: CASSVTTTPGQGVLRSNHEQFF.